This TCR beta chain is drawn from a study of cytomegalovirus exposure and HLA in healthy donors. This CDR3 region has 13 residues. Germline V gives CDR1 SGHNT, CDR2 YYREEE (reference sequence). V lost 3 bases to trimming and J lost 3 bases, with 10 bases between them. Clones were sequenced by immunoSEQ multiplex PCR, and TCRdb holds only the in-frame ones, with some missing. This sample has 150,000 to 200,000 clones, with around 84% found just once. Overall study findings and caveats: Subsequent analysis showed first-cohort TCR clusters tending to co-occur in roughly 130 validation repertoires. Researchers reported that a few CMV-associated chains were confirmed in vitro as CMV antigen-specific. The study labeled more than 150 TCR beta chains cytomegalovirus-associated.

Remarks on this clone: As yet, its antigen is unknown.

The sample comprised PBMCs. This TCR came from a man aged 18 to 30 in good health and CMV-seropositive. This chain joins TRBV5-4 and TRBJ2-7; D gene ambiguous. The CDR3 reads CASSSPQRYEQYF. The CDR3 nucleotides are TGTGCCAGCAGCTCACCCCAGCGCTACGAGCAGTACTTC.